This entry describes one TCR beta chain. This record belongs to a study of blood T cell repertoires in COVID-19. The overall study: Spain, Italy and the United States supplied samples that represented acute and convalescent COVID-19. T cells, B-cell-depleted T cells, or PBMCs supplied cDNA or gDNA.

Repertoires were generated with immunoSEQ multiplex PCR, while TCRdb's copy carries only in-frame clones and drops some. Seen here are about 220,000 clones, about four fifths observed once, and the top ten hold 3% to 4.5%. The participants were between roughly 18 and 90 years old and came from roughly 25 US areas. Which cohort a participant joined came from the clinical history participants gave. The CDR3 totals 13 residues. The germline V gene has CDR1 LGHNA and CDR2 YSLEER. V gave up 1 base and J gave up 5 bases, with 9 bases separating them. This receptor was obtained from a woman aged 40-49 years who had been exposed to COVID-19. The sample comprised PBMCs or T cells enriched from blood (not recorded which). V and J are TRBV4-3 and TRBJ2-7; D may be TRBD2 (5 bases). The CDR3 is CASSQAAGNEQYF. The CDR3 nucleotides are TGCGCCAGCAGCCAAGCCGCCGGGAACGAGCAGTACTTC.